The 17 T cell receptor beta chains reported below all come from one sample, sequenced in a study of T cell responses to AZD1222 COVID-19 vaccine. Measured with immunoSEQ multiplex PCR; TCRdb has only the in-frame clones, and not every one. The sample shows about 140,000 clones, around 92% of them seen only once. The sequenced sample was peripheral blood, obtained on day 0 of AZD1222 vaccination. The source of these receptors is an adult in good health.

This sequence joins TRBV24-1 and TRBJ2-1; 9 bases are shared with TRBD2. The CDR3 is 16 residues long. Trimming removed 6 bases from V and 3 bases from J; junction bases left unmatched: 8. Germline lookup yields CDR1 KGHDR and CDR2 SFDVKD. The CDR3 loop is CATSTAAGGNYNEQFF. The CDR3 bases are TGTGCCACCAGTACTGCGGCGGGAGGGAACTACAATGAGCAGTTCTTC.

The chain carries TRBV6-1 and TRBJ1-2, with D tentatively TRBD1 (6 bases). The CDR3 extends over 14 amino acids. The germline V gene has CDR1 MNHNS and CDR2 SASEGT. The ends were cut back, 1 base at V and 3 bases at J, with 9 bases in the middle. In DNA form, the CDR3 reads TGTGCCAGCAGTGAAGGGGGGGCCGACTATGGCTACACCTTC. As protein: CASSEGGADYGYTF.

This clone was seen a few times. The chain links TRBV6-5 to TRBJ2-1; no reliable D call. The CDR3 loop spans 14 amino acids. Between the trimmed V and J ends, which lost 3 bases and 4 bases, there was a span of 10 bases. Looked up from germline, CDR1 is MNHEY and CDR2 is SVGAGI. CDR3 residues: CASSYKSLYNEQFF. CDR3 nucleotides: TGTGCCAGCAGTTATAAAAGCCTTTACAATGAGCAGTTCTTC.

The V and J genes are TRBV7-6 and TRBJ1-3; possible D gene TRBD1, 5 bases. This CDR3 is built from 16 residues. Germline V lookup: CDR1 SGHVS, CDR2 FNYEAQ. The V gene lost 4 bases and the J gene lost 2 bases, with 15 bases spanning the gap. The CDR3 coding sequence is TGTGCCAGCAGCTCCGGGGGGTCAGGGACTGGAAACACCATATATTTT. Its translation is CASSSGGSGTGNTIYF.

This rearrangement joins TRBV4-3 to TRBJ2-7; 8 nucleotides match TRBD2. The germline gives CDR1 LGHNA, CDR2 YSLEER. This CDR3 spans 16 amino acids. The V and J ends lost 3 bases and 4 bases, in that order; junction bases with no gene match: 11. The CDR3 bases are TGCGCCAGCAGCCATGGGCCGGGAGGGAGAGCGTACGAGCAGTACTTC. Encoded protein: CASSHGPGGRAYEQYF.

The chain combines TRBV5-6 with TRBJ2-3; 14 nucleotides line up with TRBD2. With V trimmed by 4 bases and J by 5 bases, 3 bases remained unmatched. Germline assignment: CDR1 SGHDT and CDR2 YYEEEE. The CDR3 has 15 residues. The CDR3 loop is CASSLGLAGVDTQYF. CDR3 coding DNA: TGTGCCAGCAGCCTGGGACTAGCGGGGGTAGATACGCAGTATTTT.

This rearrangement joins TRBV19 to TRBJ2-2, with TRBD2 matching over 12 bases. CDR1 is LNHDA, CDR2 SQIVND, per germline (reference sequence). The ends lost 4 bases at V and 1 base at J; junction bases unmatched: 1. CDR3 length: 16 residues. The CDR3 here is CASSRTSGVNTGELFF. The CDR3 nucleotides are TGTGCCAGTAGTAGGACTAGCGGGGTGAACACCGGGGAGCTGTTTTTT.

Many counts were recorded for this clone. The rearrangement uses TRBV2 and TRBJ2-7, with D possibly TRBD2 on 6 matching bases. The V gene lost 8 bases and the J gene lost 2 bases, with 19 bases spanning the gap. Germline CDR1 is SNHLY and CDR2 is FYNNEI. The length of the CDR3 is 15 residues. The CDR3 region is CASCLGSGSTYEQYF. In DNA, the CDR3 is TGTGCCAGCTGCCTGGGTAGCGGTTCTACCTACGAGCAGTACTTC. Using reference TRBV2 and TRBJ2-7 for the parts outside the CDR3, the full variable domain is EPEVTQTPSHQVTQMGQEVILRCVPISNHLYFYWYRQILGQKVEFLVSFYNNEISEKSEIFDDQFSVERPDGSNFTLKIRSTKLEDSAMYFCASCLGSGSTYEQYFGPGTRLTVT.

V usage is TRBV11-3 and J usage is TRBJ2-1; possibly TRBD2 for D (5 bases). Germline CDR1 reads SGHNT; CDR2 reads YENEEA. Deletions cut 5 bases from V and 7 bases from J, with 9 bases between. This CDR3 is built from 12 residues. The CDR3 DNA reads as TGTGCCAGCAGCACTAGAGAGAATGAGCAGTTCTTC. As protein: CASSTRENEQFF.

A single count supports this clone. The chain joins TRBV6-5 to TRBJ1-6; D gene unclear. V lost 4 bases to trimming and J lost 7 bases, with 5 bases between them. This CDR3 is built from 12 residues. In germline, CDR1 is MNHEY, CDR2 SVGAGI. The CDR3 here is CASSSQNSPLHF. The CDR3 DNA is TGTGCCAGCAGTTCGCAGAATTCACCCCTCCACTTT.

The chain recombines TRBV5-1 with TRBJ2-7, with 13 bases lining up with TRBD2. With V trimmed by 4 bases and J by 3 bases, 4 bases remained unmatched. The CDR3 is 15 residues long. Germline CDR1 SGHRS, CDR2 YFSETQ. The CDR3 region has the DNA TGCGCCAGCAGCGCCGGACTAGCGGGAGACTACGAGCAGTACTTC. Translation gives CASSAGLAGDYEQYF.

The chain uses TRBV4-2 and TRBJ2-7; 11 bases align to TRBD2. V shed 4 bases and J 4 bases; nucleotides not matched to a gene: 9. This CDR3 region has 16 residues. From germline, CDR1 is LGHNA and CDR2 YNFKEQ. DNA for the CDR3: TGTGCCAGCAGCCCTTCAACTAGCGGGAGAGGGTACGAGCAGTACTTC. Protein product: CASSPSTSGRGYEQYF.

The chain has TRBV7-2 and TRBJ2-1; weak D call: TRBD2 (6 bases). The CDR3 loop spans 15 amino acids. V shed 3 bases and J shed 14 bases, with 23 bases lying between them. Germline V gene data show CDR1 as SGHTA and CDR2 as FQGNSA. The CDR3 protein is CASSLGPGTPVSEFF. The CDR3 DNA sequence: TGTGCCAGCAGCTTGGGTCCCGGGACTCCCGTTTCTGAGTTCTTC.

The CDR3 coding sequence is TGTGCCAGCAGTTTAGTGGCGACCAGCAATCAGCCCCAGCATTTT. It codes for CASSLVATSNQPQHF. The chain employs TRBV27 and TRBJ1-5, with D hard to call. V lost 2 bases to trimming and J lost 1 base, with 9 bases between them. Germline loops: CDR1 MNHEY, CDR2 SMNVEV (reference sequence). The CDR3 is 15 residues long.

The rearrangement uses TRBV6-5 and TRBJ2-7; TRBD1 matches at 10 bases. Germline values: CDR1 MNHEY, CDR2 SVGAGI. The length of the CDR3 is 16 residues. V shed 0 bases, J shed 5 bases, and the junction held 7 bases outside the gene matches. CDR3 residues: CASSYSMGTGVHEQYF. The CDR3 DNA follows: TGTGCCAGCAGTTACTCGATGGGGACAGGGGTCCACGAGCAGTACTTC.

The chain joins TRBV27 to TRBJ2-7; 10 bases line up with TRBD2. Germline-derived CDR1 and CDR2 are MNHEY and SMNVEV (reference sequence). J gave up 1 base and V 6 bases, and 3 bases lay outside the gene matches. The CDR3 covers 14 residues. The chain's CDR3 is CASRELAGSYEQYF. In DNA form, the CDR3 reads TGTGCCAGCAGGGAACTAGCGGGGTCCTACGAGCAGTACTTC.

The V and J genes are TRBV3-1 (or the pseudogene TRBV3-2) and TRBJ2-3; the match to TRBD2 covers 8 bases. The CDR3 sequence is 14 residues long. CDR1 and CDR2 (germline): LGHDT, YNNKEL (reference sequence). J gave up 5 bases and V 3 bases, and 4 bases lay outside the gene matches. In DNA, the CDR3 is TGTGCCAGCAGCCAGCGGGGGGCTAGAGATACGCAGTATTTT. The encoded protein is CASSQRGARDTQYF.